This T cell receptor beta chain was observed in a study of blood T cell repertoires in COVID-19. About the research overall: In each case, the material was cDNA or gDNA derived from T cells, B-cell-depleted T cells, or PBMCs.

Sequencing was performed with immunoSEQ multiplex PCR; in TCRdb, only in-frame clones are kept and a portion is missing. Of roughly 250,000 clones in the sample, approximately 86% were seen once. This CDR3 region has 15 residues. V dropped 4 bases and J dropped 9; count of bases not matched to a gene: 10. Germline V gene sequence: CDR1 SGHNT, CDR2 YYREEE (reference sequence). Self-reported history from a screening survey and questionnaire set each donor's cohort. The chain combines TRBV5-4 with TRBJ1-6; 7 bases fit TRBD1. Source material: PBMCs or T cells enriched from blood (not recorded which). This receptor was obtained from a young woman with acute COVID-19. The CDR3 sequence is CASSIPEGAPSPLHF. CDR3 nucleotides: TGTGCCAGCAGCATCCCTGAGGGGGCCCCTTCACCCCTCCACTTT.